This is a list of T cell receptor beta chains from one sample in a study of blood T cell repertoires in COVID-19. The method was immunoSEQ multiplex PCR; TCRdb's version includes in-frame clones alone and lacks a portion of them. The repertoire has about 75,000 clones, more than 65% of them found once; the top ten carry about a fifth. The material sequenced was peripheral blood. Receptor source: a woman aged 50 to 65 with acute or convalescent COVID-19. Both conserved end residues are part of each CDR3. The D gene is left open where the match is weak. Some rows have no size entry. The others give once, few or many, or a class for an expanded clone.

D	V	J	size	CDR3	DNA
TRBD1	TRBV19	TRBJ1-2	once	CASSIDGQGAYTF	TGTGCCAGTAGTATAGATGGCCAGGGGGCCTACACCTTC
-	TRBV28	TRBJ2-5	-	CASSFRRETQYF	TGTGCCAGCAGTTTCCGGCGGGAGACCCAGTACTTC
-	TRBV5-1	TRBJ1-6	-	CASSLSGGENSPLHF	TGCGCCAGCAGCTTGTCGGGGGGAGAGAATTCACCCCTCCACTTT
-	TRBV6-5	TRBJ2-1	-	CASSYGIDGEQSGQFF	TGTGCCAGCAGTTACGGTATCGATGGGGAACAATCGGGACAGTTCTTC
TRBD1	TRBV11-2	TRBJ2-1	-	CASSTYKTGGEQFF	TGTGCCAGCAGCACCTACAAGACAGGGGGTGAGCAGTTCTTC
TRBD1	TRBV16	TRBJ1-2	-	CASSQFWDGQDGYTF	TGTGCCAGCAGCCAATTTTGGGACGGACAGGATGGCTACACCTTC
-	TRBV18	TRBJ1-1	-	CASSPLIGSGSSEAFF	TGTGCCAGCTCACCTCTTATCGGCAGCGGAAGCTCTGAAGCTTTCTTT
-	TRBV4-1	TRBJ1-2	-	CASTPTGGYGYTF	TGCGCCAGCACCCCTACCGGGGGCTATGGCTACACCTTC
-	TRBV29-1	TRBJ1-1	-	CSVSDKTDRLRVF	TGCAGCGTCTCTGATAAAACCGACAGGTTGCGTGTCTTT
-	TRBV6-5	TRBJ2-1	-	CASSYLAGDSYNEQFF	TGTGCCAGCAGTTATTTGGCAGGGGACTCCTACAATGAGCAGTTCTTC
-	TRBV6-2/TRBV6-3	TRBJ2-7	-	CASSLLGRESDEQYF	TGTGCCAGCAGTTTGCTCGGGAGAGAGTCGGACGAGCAGTACTTC
TRBD2	TRBV10-3	TRBJ2-1	-	CAISESKRLAGAEEQFF	TGTGCCATCAGTGAGTCGAAGAGGCTAGCGGGAGCGGAAGAGCAGTTCTTC
TRBD1	TRBV6-5	TRBJ1-5	-	CASIHRGYSNQPQHF	TGTGCCAGCATCCACAGGGGTTATAGCAATCAGCCCCAGCATTTT
TRBD2	TRBV30	TRBJ2-1	-	CAWSSLRGRVRGNEQFF	TGTGCCTGGAGTTCCTTACGGGGGAGGGTTCGGGGGAATGAGCAGTTCTTC
-	TRBV28	TRBJ2-7	-	CASSLPGERNYEQYF	TGTGCCAGCAGTTTGCCTGGGGAGCGGAACTACGAGCAGTACTTC
TRBD1	TRBV3-1/TRBV3-2	TRBJ2-7	-	CASSPGTGSTYEQYF	TGTGCCAGCAGTCCCGGGACAGGGTCTACCTACGAGCAGTACTTC
-	TRBV6-5	TRBJ1-6	-	CASPGSSSYNSPLHF	TGTGCCAGCCCAGGGTCGAGCTCCTATAATTCACCCCTCCACTTT
TRBD1	TRBV5-1	TRBJ2-1	-	CASSEGASSYNEQFF	TGCGCCAGCTCAGAGGGGGCGAGCTCCTACAATGAGCAGTTCTTC
TRBD1	TRBV5-1	TRBJ1-2	-	CASSYRDRLGGYTF	TGCGCCAGCAGTTACCGGGACAGACTAGGAGGCTACACCTTC
-	TRBV5-6	TRBJ2-5	once	CASSALREIETQYF	TGTGCCAGCAGCGCACTCAGGGAAATAGAGACCCAGTACTTC
TRBD1	TRBV6-5	TRBJ1-5	-	CASSYGDSQPQHF	TGTGCCAGCAGTTACGGGGACAGTCAGCCCCAGCATTTT
TRBD1	TRBV3-1/TRBV3-2	TRBJ2-7	-	CASSQDWTGEDEQYF	TGTGCCAGCAGCCAAGATTGGACAGGGGAGGACGAGCAGTACTTC
-	TRBV5-1	TRBJ1-1	once	CASSLVSNTEAFF	TGCGCCAGCAGCTTGGTTTCTAACACTGAAGCTTTCTTT